A single sample gave rise to the 6 T cell receptor beta chains below, sequenced in a study of blood T cells in healthy people across ages. The authors ran a second PCR of roughly 6 to 12 cycles using a sample-barcoded 5' primer and a J-beta primer mix. TCRdb ran MiXCR on the 5' RACE reads and lists one entry per CDR3 protein. The sample lists about 1.6 million distinct CDR3 sequences, around 36% occurring once. The sample was blood. These TCRs come from a woman in her 30s in good health.

This clonotype was detected only a few times. V is TRBV7-8 and J is TRBJ2-6, with 11 bases that match TRBD1. The V segment lost 3 bases and the J segment 4 bases; nucleotides outside the gene matches: 5. This CDR3 region has 17 residues. Germline V gives CDR1 SGHVS, CDR2 FQNEAQ. Here the CDR3 DNA reads TGTGCCAGCAGCTTGGGACAGGGGGGGTCCGGGGCCAACGTCCTGACTTTC. Its translation: CASSLGQGGSGANVLTF.

The chain uses TRBV20-1 and TRBJ1-1, with TRBD1 identical over 8 bases. CDR3 length: 13 amino acids. Germline-derived CDR1 and CDR2 are DFQATT and SNEGSKA (reference sequence). V shed 6 bases, J shed 4 bases, and the junction held 7 bases outside the gene matches. Here the CDR3 reads CSAPRGLGTEAFF. CDR3 nucleotide sequence: TGCAGTGCACCCAGGGGGCTAGGCACTGAAGCTTTCTTT.

Regarding this clonotype: A read error may produce the germline difference seen at one junction end. This chain joins TRBV6-2 or TRBV6-3 and TRBJ2-2; D perhaps matches TRBD2 (5 bases). Per the germline V gene, CDR1 is MNHEY and CDR2 is SVGEGT. The CDR3 length is 12 residues. The CDR3 loop reads CASNSDVGELFF. The CDR3 coding sequence is TGTGCCAGCAATTCGGACGTCGGGGAGTTGTTTTTT.

The table lists this clonotype with a few counts. The chain carries TRBV6-1 and TRBJ2-1; 7 bases fit TRBD1. CDR1 MNHNS and CDR2 SASEGT come from the germline V gene. The CDR3 has 15 amino acids. J was trimmed by 5 bases and V by 1 base; bases with no gene match: 5. The CDR3: CASSEEGARNNEQFF. CDR3 bases: TGTGCCAGCAGTGAAGAGGGGGCACGTAACAATGAGCAGTTCTTC.

This clonotype was counted once. A read error may be the cause here, since a much bigger clone is one base away. This chain joins TRBV4-1 and TRBJ2-5; D may be TRBD1 (6 bases). From germline, CDR1 is MGHRA and CDR2 YSYEKL. The CDR3 totals 16 residues. V was pared by 1 base and J by 11 bases, with 23 bases between. CDR3 sequence reads: CASSQGELDRTYDQYF. The CDR3 DNA is TGCGCCAGCAGCCAAGGGGAGCTTGACAGGACCTACGATCAGTACTTC.

This clonotype is a singleton in its sample. The chain is built from TRBV29-1 and TRBJ2-6; TRBD2 matches at 7 bases. The CDR3 length is 14 residues. The germline CDR1 and CDR2 sequences are SQVTM and ANQGSEA. V lost 7 bases and J lost 8; bases outside the gene matches: 11. DNA for the CDR3: TGCAGCGCGGGGGGAGTGGGCATCCCCAACGTCCTGACTTTC. Translated: CSAGGVGIPNVLTF.